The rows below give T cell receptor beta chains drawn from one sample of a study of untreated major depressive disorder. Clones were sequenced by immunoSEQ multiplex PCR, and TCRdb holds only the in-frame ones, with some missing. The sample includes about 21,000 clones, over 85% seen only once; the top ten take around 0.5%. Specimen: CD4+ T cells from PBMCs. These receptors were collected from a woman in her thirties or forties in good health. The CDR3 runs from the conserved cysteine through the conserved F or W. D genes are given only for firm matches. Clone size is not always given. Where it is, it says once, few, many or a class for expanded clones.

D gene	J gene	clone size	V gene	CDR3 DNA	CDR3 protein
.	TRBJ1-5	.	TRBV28	TGTGCCAGCAGTTCCTCAACAGGGTTGCGGCAGCATTTT	CASSSSTGLRQHF
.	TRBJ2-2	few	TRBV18	TGTGCCAGCTCACCAAGTCCAGGGATAAACACCGGGGAGCTGTTTTTT	CASSPSPGINTGELFF
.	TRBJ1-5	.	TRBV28	TGTGCCAGCAGTGGCGGGACGCATAGCAATCAGCCCCAGCATTTT	CASSGGTHSNQPQHF
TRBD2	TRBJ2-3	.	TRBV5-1	TGCGCCAGCAGCTTGACTAGCGGGGGGCACACAGATACGCAGTATTTT	CASSLTSGGHTDTQYF
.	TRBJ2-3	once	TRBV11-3	TGTGCCAGCAGCTTATCAGGGGCTAAGGGCACAGATACGCAGTATTTT	CASSLSGAKGTDTQYF
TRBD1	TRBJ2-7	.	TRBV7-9	TGTGCCAGCAGCTTAGGGGACAGCGCATCCTACGAGCAGTACTTC	CASSLGDSASYEQYF
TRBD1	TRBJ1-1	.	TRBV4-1	TGCGCCAGCAGCCGGACAGGGTTCGAAGCGAACACTGAAGCTTTCTTT	CASSRTGFEANTEAFF
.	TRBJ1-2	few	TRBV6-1	TGTGCCAGCAGTGAAACCACGAACTATGGCTACACCTTC	CASSETTNYGYTF
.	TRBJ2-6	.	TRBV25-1	TGTGCCAGCAGGGACTCTGGGGCCAACGTCCTGACTTTC	CASRDSGANVLTF
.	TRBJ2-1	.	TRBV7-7	TGTGCCAGCAGCTTAGCGCGCGGCAATGAGCAGTTCTTC	CASSLARGNEQFF
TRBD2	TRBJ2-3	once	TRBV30	TGTGCCTGGAGCGAAGCGGGGGGCACAGATACGCAGTATTTT	CAWSEAGGTDTQYF
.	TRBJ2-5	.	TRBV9	TGTGCCAGCAGCCCCGGGCCGTCGGGACAAGAGACCCAGTACTTC	CASSPGPSGQETQYF
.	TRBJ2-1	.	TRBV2	TGTGCCAGCAGTGCCAAGACCTATCTAGCGATTTCCTACAATGAGCAGTTCTTC	CASSAKTYLAISYNEQFF
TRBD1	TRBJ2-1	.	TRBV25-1	TGTGCCACCGATAAAGAGACAGGGGCGTATGAGCAGTTCTTC	CATDKETGAYEQFF
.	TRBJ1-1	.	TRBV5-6	TGTGCCAGCAGCTTCGACAGCCTGCTGAACACTGAAGCTTTCTTT	CASSFDSLLNTEAFF
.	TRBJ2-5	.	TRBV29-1	TGCAGCGTTGACCAGTACGAATCGGGGACCCAGTACTTC	CSVDQYESGTQYF
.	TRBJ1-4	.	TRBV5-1	TGCGCCAGCAGCTTGGGAGACAGGTTGGCAACTAATGAAAAACTGTTTTTT	CASSLGDRLATNEKLFF
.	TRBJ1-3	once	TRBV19	TGTGCCAGTAGTATCTACTCGGGTGGAAACACCATATATTTT	CASSIYSGGNTIYF
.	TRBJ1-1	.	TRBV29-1	TGCAGCGTTCACAGGGACATGAACACTGAAGCTTTCTTT	CSVHRDMNTEAFF
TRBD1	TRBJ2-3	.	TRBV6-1	TGTGCCAGCAGTAGCCGGACAGGGCCAGATACGCAGTATTTT	CASSSRTGPDTQYF
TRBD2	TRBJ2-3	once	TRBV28	TGTGCCAGCAGCACGTCTGGGGCGGGAGCCCCAGATACGCAGTATTTT	CASSTSGAGAPDTQYF
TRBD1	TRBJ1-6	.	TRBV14	TGTGCCAGCAGAGCAGGGGGCCTCTCCTATAATTCACCCCTCCACTTT	CASRAGGLSYNSPLHF
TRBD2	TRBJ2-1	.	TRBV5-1	TGCGCCAGCAGGGGGCCTAGCGGGAGGGCCTCCTCTATGAATGAGCAGTTCTTC	CASRGPSGRASSMNEQFF
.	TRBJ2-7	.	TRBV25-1	TGTGCCAGCACCCAGGGAGTTGGACCTGGTAGAGAGCAGTACTTC	CASTQGVGPGREQYF
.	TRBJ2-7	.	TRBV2	TGTGCCAGCAGTGAACGGCAGTCCTCCTACGAGCAGTACTTC	CASSERQSSYEQYF
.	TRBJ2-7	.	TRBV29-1	TGCAGCGCCCTCGGCCCTGCACCCTACGAGCAGTACTTC	CSALGPAPYEQYF
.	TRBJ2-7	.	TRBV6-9	TGTGCCAGCAGGTCTTCGCCGGGGAACAGCTCCTACGAGCAGTACTTC	CASRSSPGNSSYEQYF
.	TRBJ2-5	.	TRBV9	TGTGCCAGCGGCCGGGGACTCACCCACCAAGAGACCCAGTACTTC	CASGRGLTHQETQYF
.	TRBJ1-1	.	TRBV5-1	TGCGCCAGCAGCTCTGCCCGGGTGGGGAACACTGAAGCTTTCTTT	CASSSARVGNTEAFF
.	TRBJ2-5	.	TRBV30	TGTGCCTGGACTGTCCCCCCCAAAGAGACCCAGTACTTC	CAWTVPPKETQYF
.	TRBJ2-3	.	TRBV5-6	TGTGCCAGCAGTCTAAGCACAGATACGCAGTATTTT	CASSLSTDTQYF
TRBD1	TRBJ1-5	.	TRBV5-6	TGTGCCAGCAGCTTTTGGACAGGGGGCTTTCAGCCCCAGCATTTT	CASSFWTGGFQPQHF
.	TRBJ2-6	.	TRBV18	TGTGCCAGCTCACCGGACTATGAGGTACACTCTGGGGCCAACGTCCTGACTTTC	CASSPDYEVHSGANVLTF
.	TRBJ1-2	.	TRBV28	TGTGCCAGCAGTTTGACAGACTATGGCTACACCTTC	CASSLTDYGYTF
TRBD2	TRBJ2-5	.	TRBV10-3	TGTGCCATAAAGAGGGAGGGAGAGACCCAGTACTTC	CAIKREGETQYF
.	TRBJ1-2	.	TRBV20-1	TGCAGTGCTGGGACACTCTATGGCTACACCTTC	CSAGTLYGYTF
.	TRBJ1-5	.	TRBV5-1	TGCGCCAGCAGATCAGGGCTATCGGGTAATCAGCCCCAGCATTTT	CASRSGLSGNQPQHF
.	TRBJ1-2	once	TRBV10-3	TGTGCCATCAGTGGAACAGGGCCCGGGCGGGGCTACACCTTC	CAISGTGPGRGYTF
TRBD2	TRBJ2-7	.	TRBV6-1	TGTGCCAGCCAGCTTGGGGGGGGATACGAGCAGTACTTC	CASQLGGGYEQYF
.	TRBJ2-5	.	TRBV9	TGTGCCAGCAGCGTAGATACGGGGACCCAGTACTTC	CASSVDTGTQYF
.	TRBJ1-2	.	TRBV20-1	TGCACCAGTTGGGGGCAGGATGGCTACACCTTC	CTSWGQDGYTF
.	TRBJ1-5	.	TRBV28	TGTGCCAGCAGTTTCGGCAGGCTTTATCAGCCCCAGCATTTT	CASSFGRLYQPQHF
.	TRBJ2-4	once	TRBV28	TGTGCCAGCAGTTCCGGGGGTTCGGCCAAAAACATTCAGTACTTC	CASSSGGSAKNIQYF
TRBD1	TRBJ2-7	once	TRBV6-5	TGTGCCAGCAGTAGGGACAGCCGCTACGAGCAGTACTTC	CASSRDSRYEQYF
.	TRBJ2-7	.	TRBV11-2	TGTGCCAGCAGCTCTTTCACAGGGCAAACTTCCTACGAGCAGTACTTC	CASSSFTGQTSYEQYF
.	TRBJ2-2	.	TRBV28	TGTGCCAGCAGTGAAAAGCGCCGGACCGGGGAGCTGTTTTTT	CASSEKRRTGELFF
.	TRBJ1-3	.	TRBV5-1	TGCGCCAGCAGCTTGGATCCAGGGATGGGAGGAAACACCATATATTTT	CASSLDPGMGGNTIYF
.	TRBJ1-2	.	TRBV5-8	TGTGCCAGCAGCTTGCAGGGGAGCTATGGCTACACCTTC	CASSLQGSYGYTF
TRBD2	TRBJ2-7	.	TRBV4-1	TGCGCCAGCAGCCACGGGGGACTAGCGGGAGGGGAGCAGTACTTC	CASSHGGLAGGEQYF
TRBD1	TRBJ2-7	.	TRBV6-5	TGTGCCAGCAGTTACGGACAGGGAAATTTCGAGCAGTACTTC	CASSYGQGNFEQYF
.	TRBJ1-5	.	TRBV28	TGTGCCAGCACCCAGGGACACTTCCTTCAGCCCCAGCATTTT	CASTQGHFLQPQHF
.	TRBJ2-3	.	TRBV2	TGTGCCAGCAGTCAAGGACTGGCCGGTGGGACCGATACGCAGTATTTT	CASSQGLAGGTDTQYF
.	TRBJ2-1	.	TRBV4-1	TGCGCCAGCAGCCAAGTTGGTGCCCAGTCCTACAATGAGCAGTTCTTC	CASSQVGAQSYNEQFF
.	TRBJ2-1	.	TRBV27	TGTGCCAGCAGTTTATCTCCTCCCCCCTCCGAGCAGTTCTTC	CASSLSPPPSEQFF
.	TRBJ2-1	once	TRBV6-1	TGTGCCAGCAGTGAACGCGCAGCCCGCTCCTACAATGAGCAGTTCTTC	CASSERAARSYNEQFF
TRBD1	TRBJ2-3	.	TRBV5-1	TGCGCCAGCAGCTTGGGAGGGGGCGGCACAGATACGCAGTATTTT	CASSLGGGGTDTQYF
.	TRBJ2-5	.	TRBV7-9	TGTGCCAGCAGCTTCCCAGAGAAAAAGGAGACCCAGTACTTC	CASSFPEKKETQYF